This T cell receptor (beta chain) comes out of a study of identical twins. Overall study findings and caveats: Less excess twin sharing appeared in beta out-of-frame sequences. In cord blood, abundant beta clonotypes had fewer insertions; memory showed no trend.

TCRdb analysed the 5' RACE reads with MiXCR anew, one entry per CDR3 protein. In the table there are under 300,000 distinct CDR3 sequences, around an eighth of which are singletons. This clonotype was counted a few times. What it binds is unknown. Germline CDR1 SGHDT, CDR2 YYEEEE. The length of the CDR3 is 14 residues. V gave up 4 bases and J gave up 1 base, with 9 bases separating them. Sequencing input: memory (CD45RO+) T cells sorted from blood. This receptor was taken from a woman younger than 35 in good health. The chain joins TRBV5-6 to TRBJ1-3; D may be TRBD1 (5 bases). CDR3: CASSPQDSGNTIYF. The CDR3 bases are TGTGCCAGCAGCCCACAGGATTCTGGAAACACCATATATTTT.